These 23 T cell receptor beta chains were all obtained from the same sample, sequenced in a study of cytomegalovirus exposure and HLA in healthy donors. PCR used 60 Vbeta primers and 13 Jbeta primers. Only in-frame clones appear in the TCRdb table, and some are missing; sequencing was by immunoSEQ multiplex PCR. The sample records 25,000 to 40,000 clones, roughly two fifths being singletons. Sequencing input: PBMCs. The receptors originated from a woman aged 45-65 years in good health and CMV-seronegative.

V usage is TRBV29-1 and J usage is TRBJ2-3; maybe TRBD2 (7 bases). There are 15 residues in the CDR3. Trimming shortened V by 6 bases and J by 2 bases, and 18 bases separated the two germline ends. Germline loops: CDR1 SQVTM, CDR2 ANQGSEA. The CDR3 DNA sequence: TGCAGCGTGGGGGGGGGCAGCGGAACCACAGATACGCAGTATTTT. Translated: CSVGGGSGTTDTQYF.

There are a few counts of this clone. The chain recombines TRBV2 with TRBJ1-1; tentative D call: TRBD1 (5 bases). CDR1 is SNHLY, CDR2 FYNNEI, per germline. The CDR3 has 21 amino acids. Trimming cost V 6 bases and J 5 bases, with 37 bases left between them. CDR3 nucleotides: TGTGCCAGCAGCCAAAGTTGGGGCCGCATGGTAGGGCGCGCGGGAGGTACTGAAGCTTTCTTT. Amino acid sequence: CASSQSWGRMVGRAGGTEAFF.

The gene calls are TRBV6-1 and TRBJ2-1; weak D call: TRBD1 (8 bases). There are 15 residues in the CDR3. Germline loops: CDR1 MNHNS, CDR2 SASEGT. Trimming left V 10 bases short and J 0 bases short, with 16 bases between. The CDR3 is CATKDREGSYNEQFF. The CDR3 bases are TGTGCCACCAAGGACAGGGAGGGCTCCTACAATGAGCAGTTCTTC.

V gene TRBV2 combines with J gene TRBJ2-7; the match to TRBD1 covers 8 bases. This CDR3 contains 15 residues. Germline V gene sequence: CDR1 SNHLY, CDR2 FYNNEI. J was trimmed by 0 bases and V by 1 base; bases with no gene match: 2. CDR3 coding DNA: TGTGCCAGCAGTGAAGGGACAGGGAGCTCCTACGAGCAGTACTTC. Its translation is CASSEGTGSSYEQYF.

This clone turned up a few times. This rearrangement joins TRBV6-6 to TRBJ2-5, with a weak D call TRBD2 (6 bases). This CDR3 contains 14 residues. Trimming pared 8 bases from V and 2 bases from J, leaving 15 bases between. Germline V gene sequence: CDR1 MNHNY, CDR2 SVGAGI (reference sequence). The CDR3 region is CASGGTVGQETQYF. The CDR3 coding sequence is TGTGCCAGCGGAGGGACGGTGGGGCAAGAGACCCAGTACTTC.

The V call is TRBV6-5, the J call TRBJ2-5, with TRBD2 matching over 7 bases. Germline V gives CDR1 MNHEY, CDR2 SVGAGI. The CDR3 covers 16 residues. V was pared by 1 base and J by 5 bases, with 10 bases of the junction left unmatched. The CDR3 is CASSYWWAGEGETQYF. The CDR3 DNA reads TGTGCCAGCAGTTACTGGTGGGCGGGGGAAGGGGAGACCCAGTACTTC.

This chain connects TRBV7-3 to TRBJ2-5; 7 bases agree with TRBD1. This CDR3 region has 14 residues. V shed 2 bases, J shed 1 base, and the junction held 1 base outside the gene matches. CDR1 is SGHTA and CDR2 is FQGTGA in the germline V gene. This CDR3 reads CASSLGTAQETQYF. For the CDR3, the DNA is TGTGCCAGCAGCTTAGGGACAGCCCAAGAGACCCAGTACTTC.

Only a few counts were recorded for this clone. This chain uses TRBV30 with TRBJ1-5, with a tentative D call TRBD1 (5 bases). V was shortened by 2 bases and J by 1 base, with 18 bases between the two germline ends. The CDR3 extends over 17 amino acids. Germline V CDR1 and CDR2: GTSNPN, SVGIG (reference sequence). The CDR3 region is CAWSQGQGLHSNQPQHF. The CDR3 DNA is TGTGCCTGGAGTCAGGGTCAGGGACTCCACAGCAATCAGCCCCAGCATTTT. Drawing the rest from reference TRBV30 and TRBJ1-5, the complete variable domain is SQTIHQWPATLVQPVGSPLSLECTVEGTSNPNLYWYRQAAGRGLQLLFYSVGIGQISSEVPQNLSASRPQDRQFILSSKKLLLSDSGFYLCAWSQGQGLHSNQPQHFGDGTRLSIL.

The V gene is TRBV9, the J gene TRBJ2-2, with 9 bases fitting TRBD2. The CDR3 totals 16 residues. The V segment lost 0 bases and the J segment 7 bases; nucleotides outside the gene matches: 7. Per germline, CDR1 SGDLS and CDR2 YYNGEE. The DNA of the CDR3 is TGTGCCAGCAGCGTAGGGGGCGGGGGGGGCAGCGGGGAGCTGTTTTTT. Amino acids: CASSVGGGGGSGELFF. The full variable domain, completed using reference TRBV9 and TRBJ2-2, is DSGVTQTPKHLITATGQRVTLRCSPRSGDLSVYWYQQSLDQGLQFLIQYYNGEERAKGNILERFSAQQFPDLHSELNLSSLELGDSALYFCASSVGGGGGSGELFFGEGSRLTVL.

The rearrangement joins TRBV7-9 to TRBJ2-1; 8 bases map to TRBD2. The CDR3 extends over 16 amino acids. Germline loops: CDR1 SEHNR, CDR2 FQNEAQ (reference sequence). V lost 1 base and J lost 10; bases outside the gene matches: 12. CDR3 amino acids: CASSLETLAGEREQFF. The CDR3 DNA sequence: TGTGCCAGCAGCTTAGAAACTCTAGCGGGTGAACGGGAGCAGTTCTTC.

The chain recombines TRBV5-4 with TRBJ2-5, with D tentatively TRBD1 (6 bases). The CDR3 is 16 amino acids. The germline V gene has CDR1 SGHNT and CDR2 YYREEE (reference sequence). Between the trimmed V and J ends, which lost 0 bases and 4 bases, there was a span of 16 bases. This chain's CDR3 is CASSLDVGARGETQYF. Here the CDR3 DNA reads TGTGCCAGCAGCTTGGATGTGGGGGCGAGGGGAGAGACCCAGTACTTC.

In this sample, this clone turned up a few times. V and J are TRBV28 and TRBJ2-7; D is possibly TRBD1 (6 bases). The V gene's germline CDR1 is MDHEN and CDR2 SYDVKM. The V gene lost 5 bases and the J gene lost 1 base, with 12 bases spanning the gap. The CDR3 length is 14 residues. The CDR3, as DNA: TGTGCCAGCAGTCTCTGGGACAAGTCCTACGAGCAGTACTTC. This sequence encodes CASSLWDKSYEQYF.

The chain joins TRBV19 to TRBJ2-3, with 7 positions matching TRBD1. In germline, CDR1 is LNHDA, CDR2 SQIVND (reference sequence). The CDR3 contains 14 residues. Trimming removed 9 bases from V and 3 bases from J; junction bases left unmatched: 9. The CDR3 reads CASSGDRATDTQYF. CDR3 sequence (DNA): TGTGCCAGCTCCGGCGACAGGGCAACAGATACGCAGTATTTT.

The rearrangement uses TRBV6-4 and TRBJ2-3; TRBD1 agrees at 7 bases. This CDR3 comprises 15 residues. The trim removed 5 bases at V and 0 bases at J, leaving 5 bases unmatched. Germline V gene sequence: CDR1 MRHNA, CDR2 SNTAGT. In nucleotides, the CDR3 is TGTGCCAGCAGTCAACAGGGGATGAGCACAGATACGCAGTATTTT. Translating it yields CASSQQGMSTDTQYF.

This clone was seen a handful of times. The rearrangement links TRBV7-9 to TRBJ2-1; 12 bases align to TRBD2. Germline CDR1 reads SEHNR; CDR2 reads FQNEAQ (reference sequence). J gave up 8 bases and V 2 bases, and 7 bases lay outside the gene matches. The CDR3 covers 16 residues. Here the CDR3 DNA reads TGTGCCAGCAGCTTAATGCTAGCGGGGGGGCTCGATGAGCAGTTCTTC. Translated, it gives CASSLMLAGGLDEQFF.

This chain joins TRBV6-6 and TRBJ2-1; 7 bases line up with TRBD1. CDR3 size: 13 residues. V was pared by 6 bases and J by 8 bases, with 7 bases of the junction left unmatched. Germline V gives CDR1 MNHNY, CDR2 SVGAGI (reference sequence). The CDR3 coding sequence is TGTGCCAGCAGGCGCGACAGGGCCCATGAGCAGTTCTTC. Its protein product is CASRRDRAHEQFF.

The rearrangement uses TRBV27 and TRBJ2-5, with D maybe TRBD1 (6 bases). The CDR3 totals 13 residues. Germline loops: CDR1 MNHEY, CDR2 SMNVEV (reference sequence). Trimming left V 3 bases short and J 11 bases short, with 16 bases between. CDR3 in DNA: TGTGCCAGCAGTTTGGCAGGGGTGGTAGGGCAGTACTTC. Translation gives CASSLAGVVGQYF.

The rearrangement links TRBV5-1 to TRBJ1-3; D is possibly TRBD1 (5 bases). This CDR3 comprises 14 residues. V lost 4 bases and J lost 0, with 8 bases in between. Germline V gene sequence: CDR1 SGHRS, CDR2 YFSETQ. Here the CDR3 reads CASSDDSSGNTIYF. As DNA, the CDR3 is TGCGCCAGCAGCGACGACAGCTCTGGAAACACCATATATTTT.

This clone was found once. The J gene is TRBJ2-7, the V gene TRBV27, with a possible D match to TRBD1 (5 bases). Germline CDR1 MNHEY, CDR2 SMNVEV (reference sequence). CDR3 length equals 14 residues. Trimming stripped 3 bases from V and 7 bases from J, with 16 bases between. In nucleotides, the CDR3 is TGTGCCAGCAGTTTTTTCAGGGCAGGGCGAGAGCAGTACTTC. Encoded protein: CASSFFRAGREQYF.

The rearrangement links TRBV5-1 to TRBJ2-1; 9 bases are a match to TRBD2. Looked up from germline, CDR1 is SGHRS and CDR2 is YFSETQ. With 3 bases clipped from V and 8 bases from J, the junction kept 3 bases outside the gene matches. The CDR3 has 13 amino acids. The CDR3 nucleotides read TGCGCCAGCAGCTCGGGACTAGCCCATGAGCAGTTCTTC. Translated, it gives CASSSGLAHEQFF.

This clone was observed once. The chain carries TRBV10-3 and TRBJ2-2; TRBD2 matches at 7 bases. Germline values: CDR1 ENHRY, CDR2 SYGVKD. The V gene end was trimmed by 8 bases and the J gene end by 2 bases; junction bases not matched to a gene: 2. The CDR3 extends over 13 amino acids. The DNA of the CDR3 is TGTGCCATCTCTAGCGGAAACACCGGGGAGCTGTTTTTT. This sequence encodes CAISSGNTGELFF.

CDR3 amino acids: CASSFSRAPNRGAFF. The CDR3 bases are TGTGCCAGCAGTTTCTCGAGGGCCCCTAACAGGGGAGCTTTCTTT. The rearrangement links TRBV27 to TRBJ1-1; 7 positions match TRBD1. Germline V gene data show CDR1 as MNHEY and CDR2 as SMNVEV (reference sequence). The CDR3 totals 15 residues. The V segment lost 3 bases and the J segment 10 bases; nucleotides outside the gene matches: 14.

With regard to this clone: A read error may produce the germline difference seen at one junction end. This rearrangement joins TRBV2 to TRBJ2-7; 9 bases align to TRBD1. There are 11 residues in the CDR3. Germline values: CDR1 SNHLY, CDR2 FYNNEI. The CDR3 DNA sequence: TGTGCCAGCAGTCGACAGGGGGTCGGTTTCTTC. It is translated as CASSRQGVGFF.